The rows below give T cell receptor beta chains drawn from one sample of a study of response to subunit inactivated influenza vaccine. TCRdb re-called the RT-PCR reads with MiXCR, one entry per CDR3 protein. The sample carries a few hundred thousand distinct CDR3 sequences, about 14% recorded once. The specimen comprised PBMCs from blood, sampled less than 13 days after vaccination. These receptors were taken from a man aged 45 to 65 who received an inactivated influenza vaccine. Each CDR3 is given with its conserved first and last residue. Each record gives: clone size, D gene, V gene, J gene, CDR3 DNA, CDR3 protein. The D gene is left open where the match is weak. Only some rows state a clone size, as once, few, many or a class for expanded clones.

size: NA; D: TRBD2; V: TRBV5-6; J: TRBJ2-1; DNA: TGTGCCAGCAGCTTGATGGGGAGGGCCTACAATGAGCAGTTCTTC; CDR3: CASSLMGRAYNEQFF
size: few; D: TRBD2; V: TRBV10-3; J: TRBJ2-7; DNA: TGTGCCATCAGTGACTCTAGCGGGAGGGCCTCCGAGCAGTACTTC; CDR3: CAISDSSGRASEQYF
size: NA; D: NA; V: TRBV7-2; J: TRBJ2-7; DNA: TGTGCCAGCAGCTTATCTACGGGGACGGGATACGAGCAGTACTTC; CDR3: CASSLSTGTGYEQYF
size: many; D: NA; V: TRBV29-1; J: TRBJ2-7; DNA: TGCAGCGTCGGGGTTGCAGGTGCCGGGAGAGGTAACGAGCAGTACTTC; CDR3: CSVGVAGAGRGNEQYF
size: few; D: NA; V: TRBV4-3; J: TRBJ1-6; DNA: TGCGCCAGCAGCCAATTCGGAAGGGAAAATTCACCCCTCCACTTT; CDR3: CASSQFGRENSPLHF
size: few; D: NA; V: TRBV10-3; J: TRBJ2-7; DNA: TGTGCCATCAGCCCACCTGGGCAGTACGAGCAGTACTTC; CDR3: CAISPPGQYEQYF
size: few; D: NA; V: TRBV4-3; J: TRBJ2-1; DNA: TGCGCCAGCAGCCAGGATTACTACAATGAGCAGTTCTTC; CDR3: CASSQDYYNEQFF
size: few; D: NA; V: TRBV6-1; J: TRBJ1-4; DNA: TGTGCCAGCAGCACCAAACAGCTAACTAATGAAAAACTGTTTTTT; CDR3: CASSTKQLTNEKLFF
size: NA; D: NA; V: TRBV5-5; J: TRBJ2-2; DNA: TGTGCCAGCAGCCCCCAGGTGGGGATGCACACCGGGGAGCTGTTTTTT; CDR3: CASSPQVGMHTGELFF
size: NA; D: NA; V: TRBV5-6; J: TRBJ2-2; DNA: TGTGCCAGCAGCTCTGGCGGCCGACAGATTCCCTCGGACACCGGGGAGCTGTTTTTT; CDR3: CASSSGGRQIPSDTGELFF
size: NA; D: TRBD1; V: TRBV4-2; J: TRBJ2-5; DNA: TGTGCCAGCAGCCAAAAGGGACAGGGAATGCAAGAGACCCAGTACTTC; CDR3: CASSQKGQGMQETQYF
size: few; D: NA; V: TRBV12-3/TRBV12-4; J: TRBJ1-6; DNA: TGTGCCAGCACCTCCTACGGATCACCCCTCCACTTT; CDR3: CASTSYGSPLHF
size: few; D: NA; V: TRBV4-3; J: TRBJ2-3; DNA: TGCGCCAGCAGCCAAGATAAAGGGGGTAGGACACCAAATACGCAGTATTTT; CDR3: CASSQDKGGRTPNTQYF
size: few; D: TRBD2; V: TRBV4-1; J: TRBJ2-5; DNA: TGCGCCAGCAGCCAAGCGGGGGGGGTAGGAGAGACCCAGTACTTC; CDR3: CASSQAGGVGETQYF
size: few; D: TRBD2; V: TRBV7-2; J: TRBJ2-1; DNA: TGTGCCAGCAGCCTAAGCGGGGGCCTCCGCAATGAGCAGTTCTTC; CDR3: CASSLSGGLRNEQFF
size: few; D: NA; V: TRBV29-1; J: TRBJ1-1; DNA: TGCAGCGGAAGACAGGTGAACACTGAAGCTTTCTTT; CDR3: CSGRQVNTEAFF
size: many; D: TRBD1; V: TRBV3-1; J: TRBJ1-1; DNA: TGTGCCAGCAGTGGACAGGGTCGAGACACTGAAGCTTTCTTT; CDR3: CASSGQGRDTEAFF
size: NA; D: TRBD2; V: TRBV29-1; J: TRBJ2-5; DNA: TGCAGCGCTGGGACTAGCGGGATCCAAGAGACCCAGTACTTC; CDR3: CSAGTSGIQETQYF
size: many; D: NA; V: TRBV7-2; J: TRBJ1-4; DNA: TGTGCCAGCAGCTTATGGGGTGAAAAACTGTTTTTT; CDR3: CASSLWGEKLFF